The 10 T cell receptor beta chains below come from one sample, sequenced in a study of cytomegalovirus exposure and HLA in healthy donors. PCR employed 60 Vbeta and 13 Jbeta primers. Generated by immunoSEQ multiplex PCR, the TCRdb table keeps only in-frame clones and is missing some. Among under 200,000 clones listed, around two thirds were seen once. What was sequenced was PBMCs. These receptors came from a man aged 35-49 years in good health and CMV-seronegative.

This clone was counted only a few times. The rearrangement joins TRBV19 to TRBJ1-1; a weak D match, TRBD1 (6 bases). V was cut by 7 bases and J by 3 bases, with 18 bases left in between. Germline CDR1 is LNHDA and CDR2 is SQIVND (reference sequence). The CDR3 is 15 amino acids. CDR3 residues: CASIRGGLGDTEAFF. The CDR3 nucleotides are TGTGCCAGTATCCGAGGGGGTCTCGGGGACACTGAAGCTTTCTTT.

In this sample, this clone turned up a few times. This chain connects TRBV6-6 to TRBJ2-5, with TRBD2 identical over 10 bases. Germline-derived CDR1 and CDR2 are MNHNY and SVGAGI (reference sequence). The CDR3 spans 14 residues. The junction had 11 bases not matched to a gene; V was cut back by 11 bases and J by 5 bases. The CDR3 coding sequence is TGTGCCGGGGGGGAGCGGGAGGGACGGGAGACCCAGTACTTC. Protein: CAGGEREGRETQYF.

This chain uses TRBV2 with TRBJ1-1; maybe TRBD1 (6 bases). Germline V CDR1 and CDR2: SNHLY, FYNNEI. The CDR3 has 14 amino acids. Trimming removed 6 bases at V and 4 bases at J, with 15 bases between. DNA of the CDR3: TGTGCCAGCAGAGGGACAATCGGGGTCACTGAAGCTTTCTTT. This encodes CASRGTIGVTEAFF.

This chain connects TRBV4-1 to TRBJ2-5, with 7 bases fitting TRBD1. The J segment lost 5 bases and the V segment lost 4 bases, leaving 10 bases of the junction unmatched. The CDR3 totals 15 residues. Germline V gene sequence: CDR1 MGHRA, CDR2 YSYEKL. In DNA, the CDR3 is TGCGCCAGCAGCCCCACCCCAGGGGGACGGGAGACCCAGTACTTC. It translates to CASSPTPGGRETQYF.

The rearrangement links TRBV6-5 to TRBJ1-2, with D uncertain. This CDR3 contains 13 residues. CDR1 and CDR2 (germline): MNHEY, SVGAGI. Trimming took 5 bases from V and 2 from J, leaving 9 bases between them. The CDR3 DNA reads TGTGCCAGCAGTCTTACGGAGAACTATGGCTACACCTTC. Encoded protein: CASSLTENYGYTF.

The V call is TRBV6-5, the J call TRBJ2-7; no clear D. The CDR3 loop spans 13 amino acids. V lost 8 bases, J lost 1 base, and 12 bases lay in between. Germline lookup yields CDR1 MNHEY and CDR2 SVGAGI. The CDR3 DNA sequence: TGTGCCAGCTCCCCAGGTTCATCCTACGAGCAGTACTTC. Translating gives CASSPGSSYEQYF.

The gene calls are TRBV5-1 and TRBJ2-7; weak D call: TRBD2 (5 bases). V was clipped by 3 bases and J by 3 bases, with 13 bases between them. The CDR3 is 14 amino acids. Germline loops: CDR1 SGHRS, CDR2 YFSETQ. CDR3 sequence: CASSSDSVYYEQYF. CDR3 nucleotide sequence: TGCGCCAGCAGCTCGGACTCAGTCTACTACGAGCAGTACTTC.

This clone was seen more than once but under ten times. This chain joins TRBV19 and TRBJ2-6, with 10 bases lining up with TRBD1. CDR1 and CDR2 (germline): LNHDA, SQIVND (reference sequence). Trimming at V came to 3 bases and at J to 13 bases, leaving 6 bases not matched to a gene. CDR3 length: 14 amino acids. The CDR3 region is CASSMGDRGFVLTF. Written as DNA, the CDR3 is TGTGCCAGTAGTATGGGGGACAGGGGTTTTGTCCTGACTTTC.

The table lists this clone with a count of one. The rearrangement joins TRBV28 to TRBJ1-2; D is unclear. CDR1 is MDHEN, CDR2 SYDVKM, per germline. This CDR3 is 16 amino acids long. The V gene lost 3 bases and the J gene lost 8 bases, with 22 bases spanning the gap. Here the CDR3 DNA reads TGTGCCAGCAGTTTGCCCCCCGGGGAGGGAAGGAAGGGCTACACCTTC. Its translation is CASSLPPGEGRKGYTF.

The chain is built from TRBV11-2 and TRBJ2-2; 9 bases are a match to TRBD2. The CDR3 length is 16 residues. Germline loops: CDR1 SGHAT, CDR2 FQNNGV. Trimming removed 1 base from V and 4 bases from J; junction bases left unmatched: 4. CDR3 residues: CASSLVAGGGTGELFF. The DNA for the CDR3 is TGTGCCAGCAGCTTAGTGGCGGGGGGGGGCACCGGGGAGCTGTTTTTT.